The present T cell receptor beta chain was sequenced within a study of T cells after posttransplantation cyclophosphamide. On this clone: The antigen is undetermined.

TCRdb's copy holds only in-frame clones and misses some; the assay was immunoSEQ multiplex PCR. The profile shows over 20,000 clones, about nine tenths of them singletons. General study points: Donor CD8+ memory clones often dominated recipient blood repertoires at later times. Recipient CMV seropositivity and CMV reactivation strongly tracked TRB clonality.

Treatment was busulfan-fludarabine conditioning, a marrow graft, and cyclophosphamide on days +3 and +4. The sample in question was PBMCs, obtained after allogeneic stem cell transplant with posttransplant cyclophosphamide. The receptor was derived from a female patient between 30 and 39 years old who received an allogeneic stem cell transplant from an unrelated donor, was CMV-positive, and had no GVHD. Part of the T cell pool may stem from the graft donor.

CDR3 in DNA: TGTGCCAGCAGCTGGGGGGGGAGAAACACCGGGGAGCTGTTTTTT. Translated: CASSWGGRNTGELFF. This sequence joins TRBV7-9 and TRBJ2-2, with 7 nucleotides matching TRBD2. This CDR3 contains 15 residues. After removal of 4 bases from V and 2 bases from J, the junction contained 4 bases not matched to a gene. Per germline, CDR1 SEHNR and CDR2 FQNEAQ (reference sequence).